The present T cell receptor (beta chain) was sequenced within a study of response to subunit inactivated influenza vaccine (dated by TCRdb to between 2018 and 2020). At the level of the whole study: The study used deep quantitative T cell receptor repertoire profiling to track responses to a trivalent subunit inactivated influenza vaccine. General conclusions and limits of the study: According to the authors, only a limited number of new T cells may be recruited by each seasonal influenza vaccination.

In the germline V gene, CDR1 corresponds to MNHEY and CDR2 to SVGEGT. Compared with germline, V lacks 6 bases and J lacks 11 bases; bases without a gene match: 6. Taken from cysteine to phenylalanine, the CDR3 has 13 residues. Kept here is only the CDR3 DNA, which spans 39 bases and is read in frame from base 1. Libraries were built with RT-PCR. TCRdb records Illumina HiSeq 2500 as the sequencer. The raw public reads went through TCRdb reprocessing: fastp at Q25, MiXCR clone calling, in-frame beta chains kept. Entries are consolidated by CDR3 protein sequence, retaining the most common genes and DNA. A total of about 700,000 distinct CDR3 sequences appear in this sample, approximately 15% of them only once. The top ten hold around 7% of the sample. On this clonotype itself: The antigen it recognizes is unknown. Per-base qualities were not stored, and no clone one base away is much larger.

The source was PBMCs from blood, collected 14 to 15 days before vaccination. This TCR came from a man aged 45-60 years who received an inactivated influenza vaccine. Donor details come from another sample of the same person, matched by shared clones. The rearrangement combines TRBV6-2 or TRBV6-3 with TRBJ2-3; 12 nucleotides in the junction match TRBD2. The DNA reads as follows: TGTGCCAGCAGCCGACTAGCGGGAGATGGGCAGTATTTT. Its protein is CASSRLAGDGQYF.